The T cell receptor beta chain under discussion was sequenced for a study of beta chain features in type 1 diabetes. Turning to the study itself: Over all samples combined, fewer than 130,000,000 sorted cells were examined. Findings of the study overall: Moderately but significantly shorter TCRB CDR3s were found in Type 1 diabetes patients in all four CD4+ subsets. For patients, the naive, central memory and Treg TCRB repertoires appeared more alike than for healthy donors.

Every bit of the isolated RNA underwent reverse transcription, so sequencing read expressed TCRB transcripts. Libraries were prepared by immunoSEQ multiplex PCR; TCRdb keeps only in-frame clonotypes and omits some of them. The sample lists about 150,000 clones, over 8.5% seen once, with approximately 2% in the top ten. The germline V gene encodes CDR1 LGHNA and CDR2 YSLEER. CDR3 length equals 15 residues. Trimming took 0 bases from V and 3 from J, leaving 12 bases between them. This clone was observed a few times. Its target is unknown. The gene calls are TRBV4-3 and TRBJ2-7, with D possibly TRBD2 on 6 matching bases. The TCR comes from a man younger than 30 in good health. The material sequenced was central memory CD4+ T cells from blood. Here the CDR3 reads CASSQDRLAFYEQYF. CDR3 in DNA: TGCGCCAGCAGCCAAGATCGGCTAGCGTTCTACGAGCAGTACTTC.